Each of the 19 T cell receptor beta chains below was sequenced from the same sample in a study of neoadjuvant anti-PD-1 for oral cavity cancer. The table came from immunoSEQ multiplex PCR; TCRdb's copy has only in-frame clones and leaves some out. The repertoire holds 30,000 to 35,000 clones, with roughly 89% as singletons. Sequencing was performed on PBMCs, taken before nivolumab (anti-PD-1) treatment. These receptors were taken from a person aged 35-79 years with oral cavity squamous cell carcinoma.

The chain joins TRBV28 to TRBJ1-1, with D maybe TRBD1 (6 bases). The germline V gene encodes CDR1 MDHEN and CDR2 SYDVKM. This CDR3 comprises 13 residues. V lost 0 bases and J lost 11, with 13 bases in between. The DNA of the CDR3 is TGTGCCAGCAGTTTATGGGGGACATTTGAGGCTTTCTTT. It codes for CASSLWGTFEAFF.

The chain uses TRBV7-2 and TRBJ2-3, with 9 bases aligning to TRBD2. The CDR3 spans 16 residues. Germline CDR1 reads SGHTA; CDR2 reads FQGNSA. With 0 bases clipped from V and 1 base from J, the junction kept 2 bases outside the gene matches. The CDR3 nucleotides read TGTGCCAGCAGCTTAGCCGCGGGGGGGCGCACAGATACGCAGTATTTT. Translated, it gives CASSLAAGGRTDTQYF.

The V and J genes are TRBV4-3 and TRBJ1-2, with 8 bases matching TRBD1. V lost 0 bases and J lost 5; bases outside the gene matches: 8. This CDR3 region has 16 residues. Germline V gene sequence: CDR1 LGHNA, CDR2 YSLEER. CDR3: CASSQEFSDRAYGYTF. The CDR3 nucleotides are TGCGCCAGCAGCCAAGAATTCTCGGACAGGGCGTATGGCTACACCTTC.

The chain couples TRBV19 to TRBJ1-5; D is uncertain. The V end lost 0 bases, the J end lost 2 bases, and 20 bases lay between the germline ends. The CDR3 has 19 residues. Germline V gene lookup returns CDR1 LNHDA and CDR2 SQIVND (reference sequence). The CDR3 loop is CASSIDPDSHIRGNQPQHF. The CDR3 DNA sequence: TGTGCCAGTAGTATAGATCCGGACTCGCATATTAGGGGCAATCAGCCCCAGCATTTT.

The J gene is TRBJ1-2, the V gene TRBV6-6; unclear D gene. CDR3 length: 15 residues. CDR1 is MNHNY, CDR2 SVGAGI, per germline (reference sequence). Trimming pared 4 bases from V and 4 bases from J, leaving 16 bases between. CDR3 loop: CASSSPAETSYGYTF. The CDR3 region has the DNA TGTGCCAGCAGTTCTCCGGCCGAGACGAGCTATGGCTACACCTTC.

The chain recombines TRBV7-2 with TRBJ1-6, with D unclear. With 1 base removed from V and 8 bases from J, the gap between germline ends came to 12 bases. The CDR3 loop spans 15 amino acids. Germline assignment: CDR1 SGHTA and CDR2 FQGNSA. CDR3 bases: TGTGCCAGCAGCTTAGTTGTCCTACCTTATTCACCCCTCCACTTT. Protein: CASSLVVLPYSPLHF.

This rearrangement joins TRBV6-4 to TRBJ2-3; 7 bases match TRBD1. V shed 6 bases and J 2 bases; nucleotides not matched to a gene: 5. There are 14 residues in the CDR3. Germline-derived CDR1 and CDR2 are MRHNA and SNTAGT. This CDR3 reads CASSDRAHTDTQYF. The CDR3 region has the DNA TGTGCCAGCAGCGACAGGGCCCACACAGATACGCAGTATTTT.

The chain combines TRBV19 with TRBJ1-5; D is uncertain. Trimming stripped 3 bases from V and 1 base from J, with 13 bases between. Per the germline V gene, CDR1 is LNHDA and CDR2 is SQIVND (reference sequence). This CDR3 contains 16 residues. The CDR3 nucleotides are TGTGCCAGTAGTATTCGTAGGGTTAAGAGCAATCAGCCCCAGCATTTT. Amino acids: CASSIRRVKSNQPQHF.

The CDR3 DNA reads as TGTGCCAGCAGCCGCGGGACAGGGGGCAATCAGCCCCAGCATTTT. Its translation: CASSRGTGGNQPQHF. The rearrangement joins TRBV9 to TRBJ1-5; TRBD1 matches 10 bases. The V and J ends lost 4 bases and 2 bases, in that order; junction bases with no gene match: 3. The CDR3 is 15 residues long. Germline CDR1 SGDLS, CDR2 YYNGEE.

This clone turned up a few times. The CDR3 is CASSSLRNTEAFF. DNA for the CDR3: TGTGCCAGCAGCTCCCTGCGGAACACTGAAGCTTTCTTT. This chain links TRBV7-6 with TRBJ1-1; D call uncertain. Trimming took off 4 bases at V and 1 base at J, with 7 bases between the two ends. Germline V gene lookup returns CDR1 SGHVS and CDR2 FNYEAQ. The CDR3 is 13 amino acids.

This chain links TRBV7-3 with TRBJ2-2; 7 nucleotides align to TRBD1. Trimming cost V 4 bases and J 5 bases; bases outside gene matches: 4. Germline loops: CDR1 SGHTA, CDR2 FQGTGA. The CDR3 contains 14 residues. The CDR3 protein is CASSSGQSTGELFF. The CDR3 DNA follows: TGTGCCAGCAGCTCGGGACAGTCTACCGGGGAGCTGTTTTTT.

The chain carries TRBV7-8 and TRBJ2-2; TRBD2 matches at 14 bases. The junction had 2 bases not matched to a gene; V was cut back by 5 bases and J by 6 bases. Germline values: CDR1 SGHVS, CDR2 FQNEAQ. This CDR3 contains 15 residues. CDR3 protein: CASSLTSGGAGELFF. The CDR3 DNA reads TGTGCCAGCAGCCTGACTAGCGGGGGGGCCGGGGAGCTGTTTTTT.

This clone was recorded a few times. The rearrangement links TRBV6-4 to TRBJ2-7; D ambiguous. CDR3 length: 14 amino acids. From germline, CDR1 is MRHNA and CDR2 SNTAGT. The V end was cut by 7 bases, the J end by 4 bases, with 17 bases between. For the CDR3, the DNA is TGTGCCAGCACCTACCGGCAGCCCCTTTACGAGCAGTACTTC. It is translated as CASTYRQPLYEQYF.

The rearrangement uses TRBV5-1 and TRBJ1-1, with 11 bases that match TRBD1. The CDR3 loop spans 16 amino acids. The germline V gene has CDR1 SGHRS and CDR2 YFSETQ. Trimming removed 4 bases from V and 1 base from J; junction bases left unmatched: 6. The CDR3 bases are TGCGCCAGCAGCCAGGGACAGGGGGTGCGGAACACTGAAGCTTTCTTT. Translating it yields CASSQGQGVRNTEAFF.

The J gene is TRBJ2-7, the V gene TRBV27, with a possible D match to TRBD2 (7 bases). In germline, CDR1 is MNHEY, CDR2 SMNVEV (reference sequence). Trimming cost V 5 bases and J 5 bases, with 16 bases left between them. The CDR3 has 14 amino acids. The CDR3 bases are TGTGCCAGCAGTGCTACAAGGGGGGGCGACGAGCAGTACTTC. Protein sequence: CASSATRGGDEQYF.

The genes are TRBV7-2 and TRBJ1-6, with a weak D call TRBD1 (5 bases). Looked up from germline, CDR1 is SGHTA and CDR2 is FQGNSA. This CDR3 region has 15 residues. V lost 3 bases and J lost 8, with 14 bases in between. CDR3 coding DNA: TGTGCCAGCAGCTTCTTCGGGACCGACTATTCACCCCTCCACTTT. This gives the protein CASSFFGTDYSPLHF.

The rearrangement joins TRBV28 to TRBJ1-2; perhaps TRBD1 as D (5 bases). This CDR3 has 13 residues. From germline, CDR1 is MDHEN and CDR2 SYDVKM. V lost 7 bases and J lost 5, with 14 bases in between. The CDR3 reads CASTPFRVYGYTF. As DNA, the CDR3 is TGTGCCAGCACCCCCTTCAGGGTATATGGCTACACCTTC.

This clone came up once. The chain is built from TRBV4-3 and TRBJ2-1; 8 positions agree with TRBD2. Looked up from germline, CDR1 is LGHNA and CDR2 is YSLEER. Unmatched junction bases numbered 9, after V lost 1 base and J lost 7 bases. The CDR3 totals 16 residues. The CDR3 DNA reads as TGCGCCAGCAGCCAAGGAATCGGGGGGGCCTCGAATGAGCAGTTCTTC. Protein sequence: CASSQGIGGASNEQFF.

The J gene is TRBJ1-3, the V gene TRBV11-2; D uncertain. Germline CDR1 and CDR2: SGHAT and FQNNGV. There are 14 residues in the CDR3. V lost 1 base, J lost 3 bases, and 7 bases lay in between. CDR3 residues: CASSLAGFGNTIYF. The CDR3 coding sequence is TGTGCCAGCAGCTTAGCTGGCTTTGGAAACACCATATATTTT.